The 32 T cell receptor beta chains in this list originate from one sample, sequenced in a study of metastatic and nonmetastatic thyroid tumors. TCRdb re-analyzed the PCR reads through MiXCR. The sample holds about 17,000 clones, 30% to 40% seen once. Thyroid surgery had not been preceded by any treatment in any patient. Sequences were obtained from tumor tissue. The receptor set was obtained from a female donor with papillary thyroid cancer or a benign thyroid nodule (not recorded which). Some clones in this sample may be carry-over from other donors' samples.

For the CDR3, the DNA is TGTGCCGTGACAGCGAGAGGGGAGCAGTACTTC. Its protein is CAVTARGEQYF. This sequence joins TRBV28 and TRBJ2-7; either TRBD1 or TRBD2 may fit D (5 bases each). The CDR3 is made up of 11 amino acids. V lost 11 bases and J 7 bases, leaving 15 bases between the germline ends. In germline, CDR1 is MDHEN, CDR2 SYDVKM.

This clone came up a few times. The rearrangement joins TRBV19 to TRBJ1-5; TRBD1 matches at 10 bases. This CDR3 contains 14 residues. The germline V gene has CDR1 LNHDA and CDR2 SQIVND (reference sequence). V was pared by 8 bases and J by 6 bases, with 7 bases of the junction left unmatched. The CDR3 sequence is CASSTGTGVQPQHF. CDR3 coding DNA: TGTGCCAGTTCAACCGGGACAGGGGTTCAGCCCCAGCATTTT.

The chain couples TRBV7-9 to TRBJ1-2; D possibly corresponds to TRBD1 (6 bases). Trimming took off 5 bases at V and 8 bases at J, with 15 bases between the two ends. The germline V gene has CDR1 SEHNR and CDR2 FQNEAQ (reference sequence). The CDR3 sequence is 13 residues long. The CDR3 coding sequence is TGTGCCAGCAGCGTGACTGGGGGCTGGGGCTACACCTTC. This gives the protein CASSVTGGWGYTF. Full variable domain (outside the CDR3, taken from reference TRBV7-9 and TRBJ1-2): DTGVSQNPRHKITKRGQNVTFRCDPISEHNRLYWYRQTLGQGPEFLTYFQNEAQLEKSRLLSDRFSAERPKGSFSTLEIQRTEQGDSAMYLCASSVTGGWGYTFGSGTRLTVV.

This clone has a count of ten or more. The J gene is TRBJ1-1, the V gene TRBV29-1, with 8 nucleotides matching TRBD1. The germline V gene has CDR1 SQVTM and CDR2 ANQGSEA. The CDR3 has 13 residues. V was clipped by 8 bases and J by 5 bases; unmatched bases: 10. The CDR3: CSPPSRGRTEAFF. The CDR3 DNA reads TGCAGCCCTCCCTCCAGGGGGCGGACTGAAGCTTTCTTT.

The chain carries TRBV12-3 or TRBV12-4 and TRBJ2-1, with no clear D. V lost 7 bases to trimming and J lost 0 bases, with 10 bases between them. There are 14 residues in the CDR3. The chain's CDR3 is CASTDKSSYNEQFF. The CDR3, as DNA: TGTGCCAGCACTGACAAGAGCTCCTACAATGAGCAGTTCTTC.

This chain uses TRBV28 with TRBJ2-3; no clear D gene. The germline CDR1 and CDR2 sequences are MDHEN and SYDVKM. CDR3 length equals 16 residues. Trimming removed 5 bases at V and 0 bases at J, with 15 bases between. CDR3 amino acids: CASSLDFWPSTDTQYF. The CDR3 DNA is TGTGCCAGCAGTCTCGATTTTTGGCCTAGCACAGATACGCAGTATTTT.

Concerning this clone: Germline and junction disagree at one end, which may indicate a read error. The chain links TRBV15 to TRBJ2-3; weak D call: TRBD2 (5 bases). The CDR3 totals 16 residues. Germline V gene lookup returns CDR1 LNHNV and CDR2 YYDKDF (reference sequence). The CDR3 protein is CATSSGRLSSTDMQYF. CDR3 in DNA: TGTGCCACCAGCAGCGGCCGGCTCTCTAGCACAGATATGCAGTATTTT.

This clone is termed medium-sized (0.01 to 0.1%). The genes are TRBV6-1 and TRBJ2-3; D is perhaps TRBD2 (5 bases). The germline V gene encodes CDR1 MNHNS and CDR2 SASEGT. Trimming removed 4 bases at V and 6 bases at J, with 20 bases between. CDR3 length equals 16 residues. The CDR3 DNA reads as TGTGCCAGCAGTGTAAGAACTAGTGTTACCACGGATACGCAGTATTTT. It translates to CASSVRTSVTTDTQYF.

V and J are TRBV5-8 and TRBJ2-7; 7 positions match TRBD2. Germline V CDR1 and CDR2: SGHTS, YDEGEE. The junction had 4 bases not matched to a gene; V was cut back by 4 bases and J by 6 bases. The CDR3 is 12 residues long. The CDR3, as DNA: TGTGCCAGCAGCCCGGGGGGATCCGAGCAGTACTTC. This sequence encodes CASSPGGSEQYF.

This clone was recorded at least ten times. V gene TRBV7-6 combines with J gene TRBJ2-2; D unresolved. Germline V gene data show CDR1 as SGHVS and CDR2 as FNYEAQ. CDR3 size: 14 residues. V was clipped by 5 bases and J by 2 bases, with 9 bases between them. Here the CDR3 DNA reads TGTGCCAGCAGCCCAAGACCCAACACCGGGGAGCTGTTTTTT. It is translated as CASSPRPNTGELFF.

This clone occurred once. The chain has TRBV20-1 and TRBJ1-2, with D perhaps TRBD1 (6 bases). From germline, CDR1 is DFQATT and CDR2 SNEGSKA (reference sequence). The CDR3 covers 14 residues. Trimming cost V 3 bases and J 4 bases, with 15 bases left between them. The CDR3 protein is CSASAPTGSYGYTF. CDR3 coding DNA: TGCAGTGCTAGCGCACCGACAGGAAGCTATGGCTACACCTTC.

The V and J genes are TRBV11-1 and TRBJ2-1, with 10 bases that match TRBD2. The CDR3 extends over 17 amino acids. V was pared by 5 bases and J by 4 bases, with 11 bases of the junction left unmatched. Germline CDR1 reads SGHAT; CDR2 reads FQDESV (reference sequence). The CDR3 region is CASSHRTSGAWYNEQFF. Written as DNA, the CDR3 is TGTGCCAGCAGCCATCGGACTAGCGGTGCGTGGTACAATGAGCAGTTCTTC.

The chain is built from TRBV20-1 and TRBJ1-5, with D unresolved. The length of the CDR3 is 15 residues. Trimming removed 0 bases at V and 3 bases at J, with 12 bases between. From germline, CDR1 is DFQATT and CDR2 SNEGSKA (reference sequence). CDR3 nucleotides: TGCAGTGCTAGAGATCTGGCCAGCCTCAATCAGCCCCAGCATTTT. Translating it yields CSARDLASLNQPQHF.

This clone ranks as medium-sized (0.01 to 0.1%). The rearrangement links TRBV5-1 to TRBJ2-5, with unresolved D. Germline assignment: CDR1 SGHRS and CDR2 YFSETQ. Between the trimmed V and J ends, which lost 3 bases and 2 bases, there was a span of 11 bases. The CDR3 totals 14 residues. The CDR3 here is CASSSATAQETQYF. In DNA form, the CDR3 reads TGCGCCAGCAGCTCCGCCACAGCGCAAGAGACCCAGTACTTC.

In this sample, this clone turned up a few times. In DNA, the CDR3 is TGCAGTGCTAGAGATCGCGCAGGGTATGGCTACACCTTC. The encoded protein is CSARDRAGYGYTF. The chain links TRBV20-1 to TRBJ1-2, with D perhaps TRBD1 (5 bases). V was shortened by 0 bases and J by 5 bases, with 10 bases between the two germline ends. The CDR3 is made up of 13 amino acids. Germline CDR1 is DFQATT and CDR2 is SNEGSKA (reference sequence).

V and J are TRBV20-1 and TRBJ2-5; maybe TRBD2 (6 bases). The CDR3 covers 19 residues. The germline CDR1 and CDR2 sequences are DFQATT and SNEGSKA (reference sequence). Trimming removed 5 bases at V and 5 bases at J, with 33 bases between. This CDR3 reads CSAPPALRELAHKWETQYF. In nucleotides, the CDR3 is TGCAGTGCTCCCCCCGCTCTGAGGGAACTAGCACATAAGTGGGAGACCCAGTACTTC.

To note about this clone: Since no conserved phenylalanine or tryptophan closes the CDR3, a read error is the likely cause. The chain's CDR3 is CSAMLGSSSYNEQFI. CDR3 nucleotides: TGCAGTGCTATGTTAGGGTCGAGCTCCTACAATGAGCAGTTCATC. The V gene is TRBV20-1, the J gene TRBJ2-1; D not resolved. The ends were cut back, 4 bases at V and 0 bases at J, with 13 bases in the middle. The V gene's germline CDR1 is DFQATT and CDR2 SNEGSKA (reference sequence). The CDR3 is made up of 15 amino acids.

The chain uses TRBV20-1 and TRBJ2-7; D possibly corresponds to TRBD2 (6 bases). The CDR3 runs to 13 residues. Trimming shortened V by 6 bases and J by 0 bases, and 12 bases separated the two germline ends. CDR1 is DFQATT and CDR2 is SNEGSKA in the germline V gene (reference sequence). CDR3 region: CSAEGGSSYEQYF. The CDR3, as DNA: TGCAGTGCGGAGGGCGGTAGCTCCTACGAGCAGTACTTC.

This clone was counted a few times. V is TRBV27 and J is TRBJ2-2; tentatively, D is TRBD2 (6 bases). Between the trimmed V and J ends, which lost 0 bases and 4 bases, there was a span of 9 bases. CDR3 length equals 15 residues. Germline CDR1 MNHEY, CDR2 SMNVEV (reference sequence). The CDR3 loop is CASSLSPGATGELFF. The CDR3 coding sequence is TGTGCCAGCAGTTTATCTCCGGGAGCCACCGGGGAGCTGTTTTTT.

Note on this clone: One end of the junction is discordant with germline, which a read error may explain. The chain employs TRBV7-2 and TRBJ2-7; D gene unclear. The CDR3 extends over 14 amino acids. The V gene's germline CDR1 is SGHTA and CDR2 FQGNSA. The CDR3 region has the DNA TGTGCCAGCAGCCGACCGTCCTCTTCCTCCGAGCAGTACTTC. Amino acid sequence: CASSRPSSSSEQYF.

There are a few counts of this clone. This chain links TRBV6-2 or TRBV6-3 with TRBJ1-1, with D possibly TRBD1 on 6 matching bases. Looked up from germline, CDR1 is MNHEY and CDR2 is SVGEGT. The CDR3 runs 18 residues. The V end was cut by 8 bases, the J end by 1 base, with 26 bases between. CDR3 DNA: TGTGCCAGCCTACGAACTCCGGGACATAAAGGAGAGAACACTGAAGCTTTCTTT. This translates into CASLRTPGHKGENTEAFF.

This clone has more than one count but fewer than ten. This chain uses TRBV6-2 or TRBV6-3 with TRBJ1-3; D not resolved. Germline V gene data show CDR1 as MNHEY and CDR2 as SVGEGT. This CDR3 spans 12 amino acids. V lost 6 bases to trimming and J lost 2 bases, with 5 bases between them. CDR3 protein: CASSHPGNTIYF. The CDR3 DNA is TGTGCCAGCAGCCACCCTGGAAACACCATATATTTT.

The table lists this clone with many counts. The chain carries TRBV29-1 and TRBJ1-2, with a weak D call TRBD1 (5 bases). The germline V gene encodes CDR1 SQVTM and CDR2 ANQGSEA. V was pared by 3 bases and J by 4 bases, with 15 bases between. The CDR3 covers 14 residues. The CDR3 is CSVEVWDGPYGYTF. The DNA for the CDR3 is TGCAGCGTTGAGGTATGGGACGGACCCTATGGCTACACCTTC.

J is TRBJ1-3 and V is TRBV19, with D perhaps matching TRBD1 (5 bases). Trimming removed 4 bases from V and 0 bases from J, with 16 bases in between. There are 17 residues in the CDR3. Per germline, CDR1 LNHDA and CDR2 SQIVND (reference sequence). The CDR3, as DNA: TGTGCCAGTAGTAACCCCGGGACGGTACTCTCTGGAAACACCATATATTTT. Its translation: CASSNPGTVLSGNTIYF.

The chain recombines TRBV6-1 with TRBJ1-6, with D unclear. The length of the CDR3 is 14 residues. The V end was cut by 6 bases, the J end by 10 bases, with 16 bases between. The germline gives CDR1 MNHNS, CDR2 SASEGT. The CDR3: CASSSGPYYSPLHF. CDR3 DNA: TGTGCCAGCAGCTCCGGGCCCTATTACTCACCCCTCCACTTT.

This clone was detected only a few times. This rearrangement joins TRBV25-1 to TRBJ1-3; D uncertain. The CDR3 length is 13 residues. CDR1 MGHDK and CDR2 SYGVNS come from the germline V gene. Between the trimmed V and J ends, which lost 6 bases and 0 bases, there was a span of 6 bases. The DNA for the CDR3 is TGTGCCAGCAGCACAGCCTCTGGAAACACCATATATTTT. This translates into CASSTASGNTIYF.

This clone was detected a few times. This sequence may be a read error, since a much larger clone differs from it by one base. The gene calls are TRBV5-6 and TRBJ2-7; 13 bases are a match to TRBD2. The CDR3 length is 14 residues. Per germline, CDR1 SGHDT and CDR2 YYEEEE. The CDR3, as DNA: TGTGCCATCAGCCTGGGACTAGCGGGAAGCGGGCAGTACTTC. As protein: CAISLGLAGSGQYF.

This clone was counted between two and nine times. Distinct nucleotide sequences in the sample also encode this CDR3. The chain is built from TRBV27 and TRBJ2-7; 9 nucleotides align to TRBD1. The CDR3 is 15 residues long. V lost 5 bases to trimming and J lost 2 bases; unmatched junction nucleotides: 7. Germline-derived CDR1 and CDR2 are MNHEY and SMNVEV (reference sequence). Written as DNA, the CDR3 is TGTGCCAGCAGTCTGATGGGACAGGGTACCTACGAGCAGTACTTC. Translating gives CASSLMGQGTYEQYF.

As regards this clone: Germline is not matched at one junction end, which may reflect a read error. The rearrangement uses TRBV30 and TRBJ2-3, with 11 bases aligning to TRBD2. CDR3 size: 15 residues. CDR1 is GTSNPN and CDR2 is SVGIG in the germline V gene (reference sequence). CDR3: CAWSFSGRAQDPQYF. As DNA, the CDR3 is TGTGCCTGGAGTTTTAGCGGGAGGGCCCAAGATCCGCAGTATTTT.

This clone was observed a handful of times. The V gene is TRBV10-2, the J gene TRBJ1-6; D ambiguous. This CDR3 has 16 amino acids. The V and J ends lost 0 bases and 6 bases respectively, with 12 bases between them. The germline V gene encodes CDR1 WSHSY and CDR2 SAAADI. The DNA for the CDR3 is TGCGCCAGCAGTGAGTCGGGAGGGTGGGGTAATTCACCCCTCCACTTT. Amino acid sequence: CASSESGGWGNSPLHF.

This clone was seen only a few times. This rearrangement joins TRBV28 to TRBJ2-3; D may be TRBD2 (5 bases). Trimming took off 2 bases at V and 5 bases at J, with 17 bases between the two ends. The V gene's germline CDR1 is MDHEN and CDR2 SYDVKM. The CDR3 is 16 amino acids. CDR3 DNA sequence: TGTGCCAGCAGTTTACCACCGGGAAAGGGCGAAGATACGCAGTATTTT. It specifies CASSLPPGKGEDTQYF.

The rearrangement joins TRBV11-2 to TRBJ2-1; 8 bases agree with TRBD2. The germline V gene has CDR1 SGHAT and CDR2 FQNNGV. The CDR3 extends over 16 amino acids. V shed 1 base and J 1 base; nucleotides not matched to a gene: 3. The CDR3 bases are TGTGCCAGCAGCTTAGGGGGCGGGAGGTCCTACAATGAGCAGTTCTTC. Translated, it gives CASSLGGGRSYNEQFF.